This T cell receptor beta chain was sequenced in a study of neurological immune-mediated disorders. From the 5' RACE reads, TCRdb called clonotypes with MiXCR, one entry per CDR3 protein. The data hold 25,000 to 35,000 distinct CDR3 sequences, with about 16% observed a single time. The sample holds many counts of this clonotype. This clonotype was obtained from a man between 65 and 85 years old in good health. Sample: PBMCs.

CDR3 sequence reads: CASSLDGGLSFYEQYF. The DNA of the CDR3 is TGTGCCAGCAGCTTAGACGGGGGCCTGTCCTTCTACGAGCAGTACTTC. J is TRBJ2-7 and V is TRBV5-8, with D possibly being TRBD1 or TRBD2 (6 bases each). The CDR3 is 16 residues long. V was pared by 2 bases and J by 3 bases, with 18 bases between. Germline assignment: CDR1 SGHTS and CDR2 YDEGEE.